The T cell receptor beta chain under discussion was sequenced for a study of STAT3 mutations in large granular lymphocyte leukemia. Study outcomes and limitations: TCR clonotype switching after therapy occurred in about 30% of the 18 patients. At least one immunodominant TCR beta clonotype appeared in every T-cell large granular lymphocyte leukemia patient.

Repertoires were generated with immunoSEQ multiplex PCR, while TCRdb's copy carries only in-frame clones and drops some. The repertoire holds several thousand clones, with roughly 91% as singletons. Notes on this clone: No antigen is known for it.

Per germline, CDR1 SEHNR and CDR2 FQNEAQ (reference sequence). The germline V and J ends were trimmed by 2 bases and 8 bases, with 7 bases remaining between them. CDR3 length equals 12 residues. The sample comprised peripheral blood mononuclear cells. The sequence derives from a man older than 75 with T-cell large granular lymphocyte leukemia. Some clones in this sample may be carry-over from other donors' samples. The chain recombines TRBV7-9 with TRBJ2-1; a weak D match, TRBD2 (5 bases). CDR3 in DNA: TGTGCCAGCAGCTTATCGGGGTATGAGCAGTTCTTC. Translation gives CASSLSGYEQFF. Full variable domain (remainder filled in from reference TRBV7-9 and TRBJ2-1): DTGVSQNPRHKITKRGQNVTFRCDPISEHNRLYWYRQTLGQGPEFLTYFQNEAQLEKSRLLSDRFSAERPKGSFSTLEIQRTEQGDSAMYLCASSLSGYEQFFGPGTRLTVL.